This entry lists 4 T cell receptor beta chains sequenced from one sample in a study of cytomegalovirus exposure and HLA in healthy donors. Primers: 60 Vbeta forward and 13 Jbeta reverse. Clones were read by immunoSEQ multiplex PCR, and TCRdb kept only the in-frame ones, dropping some. This table has 120,000 or so clones, approximately 76% appearing once. Sequences were obtained from PBMCs. These receptors all come from a man aged 50-60 years in good health and CMV-seropositive.

DNA for the CDR3: TGTGCCAGCAGCTTGGGACTAGCGGATACGCAGTATTTT. Amino acids: CASSLGLADTQYF. V usage is TRBV5-4 and J usage is TRBJ2-3, with TRBD2 matching 8 bases. Losses at the gene ends were 0 bases for V and 6 bases for J; bases not matched to a gene: 0. This CDR3 has 13 residues. Germline CDR1 SGHNT, CDR2 YYREEE (reference sequence).

This chain uses TRBV15 with TRBJ2-7, with D tentatively TRBD2 (5 bases). The germline V and J ends were trimmed by 1 base and 5 bases, with 18 bases remaining between them. Germline CDR1 and CDR2: LNHNV and YYDKDF (reference sequence). CDR3 length equals 16 residues. In DNA form, the CDR3 reads TGTGCCACCAGCAGAGGGTGGGGTCGGGGTGCGGACGAGCAGTACTTC. Translating gives CATSRGWGRGADEQYF.

The chain is built from TRBV19 and TRBJ2-3, with 7 bases matching TRBD2. The ends lost 3 bases at V and 0 bases at J; junction bases unmatched: 6. The CDR3 loop spans 16 amino acids. Germline values: CDR1 LNHDA, CDR2 SQIVND (reference sequence). This CDR3 is CASSITLAVSTDTQYF. The CDR3 DNA follows: TGTGCCAGTAGTATCACCCTAGCGGTAAGCACAGATACGCAGTATTTT.

The sample holds one count of this clone. V is TRBV18 and J is TRBJ1-1; D remains ambiguous. CDR1 and CDR2 from the germline V gene are KGHSH and LQKENI. Trimming cost V 1 base and J 3 bases, with 12 bases left between them. The CDR3 has 15 residues. DNA for the CDR3: TGTGCCAGCTCACCACGTCCCGGGGAGGACACTGAAGCTTTCTTT. It specifies CASSPRPGEDTEAFF.